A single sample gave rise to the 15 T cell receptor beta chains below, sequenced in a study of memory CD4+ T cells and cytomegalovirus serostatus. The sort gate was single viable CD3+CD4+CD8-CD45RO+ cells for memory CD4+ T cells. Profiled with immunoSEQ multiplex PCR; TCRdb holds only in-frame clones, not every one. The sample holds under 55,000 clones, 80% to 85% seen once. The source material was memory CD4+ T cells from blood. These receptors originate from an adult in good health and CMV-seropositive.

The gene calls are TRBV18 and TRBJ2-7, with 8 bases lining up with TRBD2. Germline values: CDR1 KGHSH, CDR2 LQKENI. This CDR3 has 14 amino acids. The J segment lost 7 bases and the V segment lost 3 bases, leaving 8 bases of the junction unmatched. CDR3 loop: CASSPGGGPWEQYF. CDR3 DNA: TGTGCCAGCTCACCCGGGGGGGGGCCCTGGGAGCAGTACTTC.

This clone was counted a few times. CDR3 in amino acids: CASSLRTGGKTGELFF. The CDR3 DNA sequence: TGTGCCAGTAGTCTCCGGACAGGGGGAAAAACCGGGGAGCTGTTTTTT. The gene calls are TRBV19 and TRBJ2-2; TRBD1 aligns across 10 bases. The V and J ends lost 5 bases and 5 bases, in that order; junction bases with no gene match: 8. The CDR3 covers 16 residues. The germline V gene encodes CDR1 LNHDA and CDR2 SQIVND (reference sequence).

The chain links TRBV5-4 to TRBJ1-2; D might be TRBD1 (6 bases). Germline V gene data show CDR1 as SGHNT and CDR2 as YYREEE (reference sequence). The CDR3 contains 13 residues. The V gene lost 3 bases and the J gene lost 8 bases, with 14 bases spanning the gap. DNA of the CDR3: TGTGCCAGCAGCTCCCAAGACAGGTTCGGCTACACCTTC. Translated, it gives CASSSQDRFGYTF.

CDR3 sequence (DNA): TGCAGCGTTGGGCAGACCAATCAGCCCCAGCATTTT. It codes for CSVGQTNQPQHF. The chain carries TRBV29-1 and TRBJ1-5; no reliable D call. This CDR3 spans 12 amino acids. V was clipped by 4 bases and J by 3 bases, with 7 bases between them. The germline gives CDR1 SQVTM, CDR2 ANQGSEA.

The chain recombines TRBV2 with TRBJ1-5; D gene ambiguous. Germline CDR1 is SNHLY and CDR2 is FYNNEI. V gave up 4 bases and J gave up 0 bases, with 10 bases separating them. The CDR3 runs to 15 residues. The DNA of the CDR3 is TGTGCCAGCAGTGGGGGAGTAAATAGCAATCAGCCCCAGCATTTT. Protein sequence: CASSGGVNSNQPQHF.

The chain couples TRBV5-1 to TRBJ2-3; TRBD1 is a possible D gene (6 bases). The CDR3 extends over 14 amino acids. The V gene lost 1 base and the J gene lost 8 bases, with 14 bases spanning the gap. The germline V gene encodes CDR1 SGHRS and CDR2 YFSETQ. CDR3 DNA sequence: TGCGCCAGCAGCTTGCTCCGGGACACTTTTACGCAGTATTTT. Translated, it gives CASSLLRDTFTQYF.

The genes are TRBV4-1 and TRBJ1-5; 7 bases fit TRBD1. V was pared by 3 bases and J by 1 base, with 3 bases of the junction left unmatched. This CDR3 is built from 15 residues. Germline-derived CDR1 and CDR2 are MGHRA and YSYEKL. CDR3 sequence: CASSQGDRSNQPQHF. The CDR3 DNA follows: TGCGCCAGCAGCCAGGGGGACAGAAGCAATCAGCCCCAGCATTTT.

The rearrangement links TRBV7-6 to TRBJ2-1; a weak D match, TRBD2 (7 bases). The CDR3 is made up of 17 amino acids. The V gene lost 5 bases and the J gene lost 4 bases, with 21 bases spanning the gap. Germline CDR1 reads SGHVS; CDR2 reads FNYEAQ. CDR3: CASSPGVGGRTYNEQFF. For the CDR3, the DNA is TGTGCCAGCAGCCCAGGGGTCGGCGGGAGAACGTACAATGAGCAGTTCTTC.

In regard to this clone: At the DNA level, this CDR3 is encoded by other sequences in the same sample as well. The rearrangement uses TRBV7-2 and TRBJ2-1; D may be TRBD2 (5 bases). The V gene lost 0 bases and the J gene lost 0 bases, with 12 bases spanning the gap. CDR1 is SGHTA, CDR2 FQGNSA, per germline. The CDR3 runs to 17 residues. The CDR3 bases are TGTGCCAGCAGCTTAGCCCGCGGGTTGAGCTCCTACAATGAGCAGTTCTTC. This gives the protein CASSLARGLSSYNEQFF.

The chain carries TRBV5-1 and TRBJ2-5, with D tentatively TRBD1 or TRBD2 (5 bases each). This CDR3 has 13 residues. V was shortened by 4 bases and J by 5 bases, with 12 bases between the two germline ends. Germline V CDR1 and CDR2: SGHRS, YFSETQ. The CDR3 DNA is TGCGCCAGCAGCCGGGACGTGGGGGAGACCCAGTACTTC. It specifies CASSRDVGETQYF.

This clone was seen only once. The CDR3 DNA reads TGCAGCGTTCGGGACGGCACAGATACGCAGTATTTT. Its translation is CSVRDGTDTQYF. This chain links TRBV29-1 with TRBJ2-3, with D perhaps being TRBD1 or TRBD2 (5 bases each). Germline V gives CDR1 SQVTM, CDR2 ANQGSEA. Trimming took off 5 bases at V and 1 base at J, with 7 bases between the two ends. The CDR3 is made up of 12 amino acids.

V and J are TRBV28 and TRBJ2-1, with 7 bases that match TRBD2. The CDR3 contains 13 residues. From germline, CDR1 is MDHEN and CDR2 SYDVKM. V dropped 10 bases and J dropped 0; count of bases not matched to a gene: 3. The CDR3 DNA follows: TGTGCCACCCAGCGGGGCTCCTACAATGAGCAGTTCTTC. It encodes CATQRGSYNEQFF.

The CDR3 nucleotides read TGTGCCAGCAGGCACAGGGTAATATACGAGCAGTACTTC. It specifies CASRHRVIYEQYF. This rearrangement joins TRBV6-6 to TRBJ2-5; possible D gene TRBD1, 6 bases. The J call may be faulty, since TRBJ2-7 better matches the DNA end. Germline-derived CDR1 and CDR2 are MNHNY and SVGAGI (reference sequence). The CDR3 has 13 amino acids.

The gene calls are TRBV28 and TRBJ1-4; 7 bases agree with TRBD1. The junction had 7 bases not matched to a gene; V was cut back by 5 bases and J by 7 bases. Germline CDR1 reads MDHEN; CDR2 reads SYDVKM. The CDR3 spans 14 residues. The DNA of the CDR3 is TGTGCCAGCAGTCCTCGACAGGGCTTTGAAAAACTGTTTTTT. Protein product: CASSPRQGFEKLFF.

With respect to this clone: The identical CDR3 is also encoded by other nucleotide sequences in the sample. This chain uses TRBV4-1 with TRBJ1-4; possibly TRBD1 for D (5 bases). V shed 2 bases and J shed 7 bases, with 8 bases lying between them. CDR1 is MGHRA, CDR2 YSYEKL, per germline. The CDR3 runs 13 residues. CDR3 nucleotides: TGCGCCAGCAGCCAATGGAGGGGTGAAAAACTGTTTTTT. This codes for CASSQWRGEKLFF.